This TCR beta chain stems from a study of blood T cell repertoires in COVID-19. The authors' processing: Amplification with reference gene primers provided the estimates of nucleated cell counts. Generated by immunoSEQ multiplex PCR, the TCRdb table keeps only in-frame clones and is missing some. V and J calls and clone size come straight from that table; D and trimming were deduced from the DNA. The sample contains 150,000 to 160,000 clones, around 84% of which appear only once. With 4 bases removed from V and 2 bases from J, the gap between germline ends came to 21 bases. The CDR3 runs to 17 residues. The V gene's germline CDR1 is MNHEY and CDR2 SMNVEV (reference sequence).

This chain links TRBV27 with TRBJ2-7, with D perhaps TRBD2 (5 bases). Material: peripheral blood. The receptor's source is a woman aged 45-60 years with acute or convalescent COVID-19. The chain's CDR3 is CASSYPLPAAMTYEQYF. DNA for the CDR3: TGTGCCAGCAGTTACCCACTGCCAGCGGCTATGACCTACGAGCAGTACTTC.